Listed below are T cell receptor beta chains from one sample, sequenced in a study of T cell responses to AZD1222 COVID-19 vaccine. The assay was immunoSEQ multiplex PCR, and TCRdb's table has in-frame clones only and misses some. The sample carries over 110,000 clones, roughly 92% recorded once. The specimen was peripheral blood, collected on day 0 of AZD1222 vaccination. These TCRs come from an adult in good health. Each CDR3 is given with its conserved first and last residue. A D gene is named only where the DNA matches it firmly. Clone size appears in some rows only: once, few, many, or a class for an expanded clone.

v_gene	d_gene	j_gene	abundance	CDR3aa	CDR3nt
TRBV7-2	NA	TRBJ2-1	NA	CASSLAVENEQFF	TGTGCCAGCAGCTTAGCGGTGGAGAATGAGCAGTTCTTC
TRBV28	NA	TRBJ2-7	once	CASSSGGLEQYF	TGTGCCAGCAGTTCCGGGGGGCTCGAGCAGTACTTC
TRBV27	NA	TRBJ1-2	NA	CASSLSLTGYGYTF	TGTGCCAGCAGTCTCTCCCTAACAGGGTATGGCTACACCTTC
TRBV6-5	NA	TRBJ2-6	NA	CASTSAGANVLTF	TGTGCCAGCACCTCTGCTGGGGCCAACGTCCTGACTTTC
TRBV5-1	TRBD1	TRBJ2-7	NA	CASSLWDRDYEQYF	TGCGCCAGCAGCTTGTGGGACAGGGACTACGAGCAGTACTTC
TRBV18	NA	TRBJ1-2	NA	CASSPRGRRLRGGYTF	TGTGCCAGCTCACCACGGGGAAGGAGACTAAGAGGTGGCTACACCTTC
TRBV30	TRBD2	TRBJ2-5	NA	CAWSVAGSETQYF	TGTGCCTGGAGTGTAGCGGGATCGGAGACCCAGTACTTC
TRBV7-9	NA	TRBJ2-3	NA	CASSLGAVKDF	TGTGCCAGCAGCTTAGGGGCCGTCAAGGATTTT
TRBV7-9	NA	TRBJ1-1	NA	CASSLVGYGTEAFF	TGTGCCAGCAGCTTAGTTGGGTATGGCACTGAAGCTTTCTTT
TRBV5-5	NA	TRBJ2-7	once	CASSPLPGTFRSQYF	TGTGCCAGCAGCCCGCTACCCGGGACGTTTAGATCTCAGTACTTC
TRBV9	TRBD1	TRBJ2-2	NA	CASSAWDRAIPQGELFF	TGTGCCAGCAGCGCTTGGGACAGGGCAATCCCTCAGGGGGAGCTGTTTTTT